The 13 T cell receptor beta chains given below trace back to one sample, sequenced in a study of OX40 agonist ivuxolimab in advanced cancers. Libraries were prepared by immunoSEQ multiplex PCR; TCRdb keeps only in-frame clonotypes and omits some of them. The table includes 60,000 to 75,000 clones, around 93% detected once. The specimen comprised CD4+ or CD8+ T cells sorted from blood, sampled in a trial of the OX40 agonist ivuxolimab. These receptors were obtained from an adult with an advanced solid tumor such as melanoma, head and neck, liver or kidney cancer.

The chain combines TRBV28 with TRBJ1-5; D is undetermined. The CDR3 has 15 amino acids. V dropped 5 bases and J dropped 0 bases, with 11 bases sitting between them. Germline V gene lookup returns CDR1 MDHEN and CDR2 SYDVKM. The CDR3 loop is CASSGPALSNQPQHF. The CDR3 nucleotides are TGTGCCAGCAGTGGGCCTGCGCTTAGCAATCAGCCCCAGCATTTT.

This clone was counted between two and nine times. The rearrangement links TRBV4-3 to TRBJ1-2, with D possibly matching TRBD1 (6 bases). Trimming pared 0 bases from V and 6 bases from J, leaving 20 bases between. Germline V gene lookup returns CDR1 LGHNA and CDR2 YSLEER. There are 17 residues in the CDR3. CDR3 protein: CASSQDPKARDKDGYTF. In DNA form, the CDR3 reads TGCGCCAGCAGCCAAGATCCCAAAGCCCGGGACAAAGATGGCTACACCTTC.

The chain is built from TRBV10-3 and TRBJ1-3; 7 nucleotides line up with TRBD1. J gave up 0 bases and V 4 bases, and 9 bases lay outside the gene matches. Germline CDR1 and CDR2: ENHRY and SYGVKD. This CDR3 comprises 17 residues. The CDR3 DNA follows: TGTGCCATCAGTGCCATGGACAGGCTAATCTCTGGAAACACCATATATTTT. It yields the protein CAISAMDRLISGNTIYF.

This clone was seen more than once but under ten times. The gene calls are TRBV30 and TRBJ2-3; D is undetermined. Trimming shortened V by 0 bases and J by 8 bases, and 3 bases separated the two germline ends. CDR1 is GTSNPN and CDR2 is SVGIG in the germline V gene (reference sequence). The CDR3 has 10 amino acids. Written as DNA, the CDR3 is TGTGCCTGGAGTGTGGGTACGCAGTATTTT. Protein product: CAWSVGTQYF.

The genes are TRBV14 and TRBJ2-7, with D uncertain. CDR1 SGHDN and CDR2 FVKESK come from the germline V gene. The V end was cut by 4 bases, the J end by 3 bases, with 10 bases between. The CDR3 loop spans 13 amino acids. The CDR3 sequence is CASSRLVLYEQYF. CDR3 DNA sequence: TGTGCCAGCAGCCGTTTAGTACTCTACGAGCAGTACTTC. The full variable domain, completed using reference TRBV14 and TRBJ2-7, is EAGVTQFPSHSVIEKGQTVTLRCDPISGHDNLYWYRRVMGKEIKFLLHFVKESKQDESGMPNNRFLAERTGGTYSTLKVQPAELEDSGVYFCASSRLVLYEQYFGPGTRLTVT.

This rearrangement joins TRBV6-6 to TRBJ2-2; no definite D call. The V gene lost 7 bases and the J gene lost 4 bases, with 4 bases spanning the gap. The CDR3 extends over 11 amino acids. Germline assignment: CDR1 MNHNY and CDR2 SVGAGI (reference sequence). The CDR3, as DNA: TGTGCCAGCAAGGCCACCGGGGAGCTGTTTTTT. It is translated as CASKATGELFF.

The V and J genes are TRBV10-3 and TRBJ2-5; TRBD1 might be the D (6 bases). Germline V lookup: CDR1 ENHRY, CDR2 SYGVKD. CDR3 length: 14 residues. V was trimmed by 7 bases and J by 2 bases, leaving 14 bases between them. The CDR3 here is CAITDLGTQETQYF. The CDR3 DNA is TGTGCCATCACCGACCTAGGGACACAAGAGACCCAGTACTTC.

The rearrangement links TRBV7-3 to TRBJ2-1; 9 bases fit TRBD2. This CDR3 comprises 15 residues. Trimming at V came to 5 bases and at J to 9 bases, leaving 11 bases not matched to a gene. In germline, CDR1 is SGHTA, CDR2 FQGTGA. The CDR3, as DNA: TGTGCCAGCAGCCCGATTAGCGGGAGTAAAAGTGAGCAGTTCTTC. It codes for CASSPISGSKSEQFF.

The V and J genes are TRBV19 and TRBJ1-3, with 7 bases that match TRBD1. The V gene end was trimmed by 6 bases and the J gene end by 1 base; junction bases not matched to a gene: 0. CDR3 length: 13 amino acids. CDR1 is LNHDA and CDR2 is SQIVND in the germline V gene (reference sequence). CDR3 in amino acids: CASRTGSGNTIYF. For the CDR3, the DNA is TGTGCCAGTAGGACAGGGTCTGGAAACACCATATATTTT.

The V gene is TRBV13, the J gene TRBJ2-7, with 10 bases fitting TRBD2. The length of the CDR3 is 14 residues. In germline, CDR1 is PRHDT, CDR2 FYEKMQ (reference sequence). The trim removed 2 bases at V and 3 bases at J, leaving 1 base unmatched. CDR3 coding DNA: TGTGCCAGCAGCTTACGGACTAGCGGCTACGAGCAGTACTTC. Translating gives CASSLRTSGYEQYF.

This chain uses TRBV7-9 with TRBJ2-5, with no clear D. Trimming shortened V by 3 bases and J by 5 bases, and 7 bases separated the two germline ends. The V gene's germline CDR1 is SEHNR and CDR2 FQNEAQ (reference sequence). CDR3 length equals 12 residues. The DNA for the CDR3 is TGTGCCAGCAGCTTGCCCATGGAGACCCAGTACTTC. Protein product: CASSLPMETQYF.

The chain combines TRBV7-8 with TRBJ2-7, with 13 bases identical to TRBD2. V lost 5 bases and J lost 10; bases outside the gene matches: 8. The germline V gene has CDR1 SGHVS and CDR2 FQNEAQ. The CDR3 is made up of 14 amino acids. CDR3 nucleotides: TGTGCCAGCAGCATATGGACTAGCGGGAGTGGACAGTACTTC. Protein: CASSIWTSGSGQYF.

The chain combines TRBV9 with TRBJ2-5; D is perhaps TRBD2 (5 bases). V gave up 3 bases and J gave up 5 bases, with 17 bases separating them. CDR1 is SGDLS, CDR2 YYNGEE, per germline. The CDR3 is 15 residues long. CDR3 sequence: CASSGRTPERETQYF. The CDR3 DNA sequence: TGTGCCAGCAGCGGGAGGACCCCCGAGAGGGAGACCCAGTACTTC.